These 22 T cell receptor beta chains were sequenced from one sample in a study of T cell responses to AZD1222 COVID-19 vaccine. Sequencing used immunoSEQ multiplex PCR; TCRdb keeps in-frame clones, though not all of them. This sample has 140,000 to 150,000 clones, with more than 70% found just once. The sequencing used peripheral blood, collected on day 0 of AZD1222 vaccination. The receptors were gathered from an adult in good health.

This chain joins TRBV5-1 and TRBJ1-3; D unclear. The CDR3 is 14 residues long. V lost 0 bases and J 2 bases, leaving 6 bases between the germline ends. Looked up from germline, CDR1 is SGHRS and CDR2 is YFSETQ. The CDR3 is CASSLGSTGNTIYF. CDR3 coding DNA: TGCGCCAGCAGCTTGGGTTCCACTGGAAACACCATATATTTT. Filled out from reference TRBV5-1 and TRBJ1-3, the complete variable domain reads KAGVTQTPRYLIKTRGQQVTLSCSPISGHRSVSWYQQTPGQGLQFLFEYFSETQRNKGNFPGRFSGRQFSNSRSEMNVSTLELGDSALYLCASSLGSTGNTIYFGEGSWLTVV.

The genes are TRBV27 and TRBJ2-3, with a weak D call TRBD1 (5 bases). V was shortened by 3 bases and J by 6 bases, with 10 bases between the two germline ends. CDR3 length equals 13 residues. Germline V gives CDR1 MNHEY, CDR2 SMNVEV (reference sequence). The CDR3, as DNA: TGTGCCAGCAGTTTTACCTACAGGGATACGCAGTATTTT. Its translation is CASSFTYRDTQYF.

The chain combines TRBV2 with TRBJ1-2, with D perhaps TRBD1 (5 bases). The CDR3 is 15 residues long. Germline lookup yields CDR1 SNHLY and CDR2 FYNNEI. V lost 6 bases to trimming and J lost 4 bases, with 18 bases between them. Here the CDR3 reads CASSLRGTLGYGYTF. The CDR3 coding sequence is TGTGCCAGCAGCCTGCGGGGGACCCTCGGCTATGGCTACACCTTC. Based on the CDR3 plus reference TRBV2 and TRBJ1-2, the full variable domain is EPEVTQTPSHQVTQMGQEVILRCVPISNHLYFYWYRQILGQKVEFLVSFYNNEISEKSEIFDDQFSVERPDGSNFTLKIRSTKLEDSAMYFCASSLRGTLGYGYTFGSGTRLTVV.

The chain combines TRBV5-5 with TRBJ1-5, with D maybe TRBD1 (6 bases). The germline gives CDR1 SGHKS, CDR2 YYEKEE (reference sequence). V was shortened by 5 bases and J by 0 bases, with 27 bases between the two germline ends. This CDR3 contains 20 residues. The chain's CDR3 is CASRGDRGSVYTYSNQPQHF. CDR3 nucleotides: TGTGCCAGCAGGGGAGATAGGGGGTCCGTCTATACCTATAGCAATCAGCCCCAGCATTTT. Together with reference TRBV5-5 and TRBJ1-5, the CDR3 gives the full variable domain: DAGVTQSPTHLIKTRGQQVTLRCSPISGHKSVSWYQQVLGQGPQFIFQYYEKEERGRGNFPDRFSARQFPNYSSELNVNALLLGDSALYLCASRGDRGSVYTYSNQPQHFGDGTRLSIL.

This chain uses TRBV19 with TRBJ1-6; 7 nucleotides agree with TRBD1. Germline V CDR1 and CDR2: LNHDA, SQIVND (reference sequence). This CDR3 comprises 14 residues. V shed 6 bases, J shed 9 bases, and the junction held 8 bases outside the gene matches. The CDR3 loop is CASRPRDRSSPLHF. Here the CDR3 DNA reads TGTGCCAGTAGGCCTCGGGACAGATCTTCACCCCTCCACTTT.

The chain couples TRBV18 to TRBJ1-3; TRBD1 agrees at 9 bases. Germline lookup yields CDR1 KGHSH and CDR2 LQKENI. V lost 1 base, J lost 4 bases, and 2 bases stayed unmatched. The CDR3 contains 15 residues. DNA of the CDR3: TGTGCCAGCTCACCACGACAGGGGGTCGGAAACACCATATATTTT. Its protein is CASSPRQGVGNTIYF.

V and J are TRBV5-6 and TRBJ1-2; 7 bases are a match to TRBD1. Germline V gives CDR1 SGHDT, CDR2 YYEEEE. The V and J ends lost 4 bases and 6 bases, in that order; junction bases with no gene match: 6. This CDR3 is built from 13 residues. The CDR3 DNA follows: TGTGCCAGCAGCATCGGACAGGTCGATGGCTACACCTTC. Its protein product is CASSIGQVDGYTF.

This clone is a singleton in its sample. The CDR3 region has the DNA TGTGCCAGCAGTAGGGACAGATACTTTGGAGCTTTCTTT. As protein: CASSRDRYFGAFF. V and J are TRBV6-5 and TRBJ1-1; 7 bases fit TRBD1. The CDR3 totals 13 residues. The V gene's germline CDR1 is MNHEY and CDR2 SVGAGI. V was pared by 5 bases and J by 10 bases, with 10 bases of the junction left unmatched.

This clone has only one observation. The rearrangement links TRBV2 to TRBJ1-3; D gene unclear. Per the germline V gene, CDR1 is SNHLY and CDR2 is FYNNEI. This CDR3 comprises 14 residues. Trimming took off 2 bases at V and 0 bases at J, with 5 bases between the two ends. For the CDR3, the DNA is TGTGCCAGCAGTGAATTCCGCTCTGGAAACACCATATATTTT. It translates to CASSEFRSGNTIYF.

About this clone: Other nucleotide sequences from this sample produce the same CDR3. The rearrangement uses TRBV7-3 and TRBJ1-5; perhaps TRBD1 as D (5 bases). Germline loops: CDR1 SGHTA, CDR2 FQGTGA. V shed 5 bases and J shed 1 base, with 6 bases lying between them. The CDR3 consists of 13 residues. CDR3 coding DNA: TGTGCCAGCAGCCGGGACAGCAATCAGCCCCAGCATTTT. This codes for CASSRDSNQPQHF.

This clone was counted once. The chain is built from TRBV4-1 and TRBJ1-2; a possible D gene is TRBD1 (6 bases). With 7 bases removed from V and 1 base from J, the gap between germline ends came to 10 bases. Germline V gene data show CDR1 as MGHRA and CDR2 as YSYEKL. This CDR3 region has 13 residues. CDR3 sequence reads: CASKGVGNYGYTF. The CDR3 DNA follows: TGCGCCAGCAAGGGGGTCGGTAACTATGGCTACACCTTC.

This chain uses TRBV5-1 with TRBJ1-1; no firm D call. Germline CDR1 SGHRS, CDR2 YFSETQ. The CDR3 is 12 amino acids. V lost 6 bases and J lost 5, with 11 bases in between. CDR3 loop: CASNNPGTEAFF. The CDR3 DNA follows: TGCGCCAGCAATAACCCCGGGACTGAAGCTTTCTTT.

This chain links TRBV7-2 with TRBJ1-1; possibly TRBD1 for D (6 bases). V was cut by 3 bases and J by 4 bases, with 12 bases left in between. The germline V gene encodes CDR1 SGHTA and CDR2 FQGNSA. This CDR3 region has 14 residues. This CDR3 reads CASSFGLGATEAFF. The CDR3 region has the DNA TGTGCCAGCAGCTTCGGGTTGGGGGCCACTGAAGCTTTCTTT.

This chain connects TRBV19 to TRBJ2-5; 9 bases align to TRBD1. Germline lookup yields CDR1 LNHDA and CDR2 SQIVND (reference sequence). The V gene end was trimmed by 5 bases and the J gene end by 4 bases; junction bases not matched to a gene: 2. There are 13 residues in the CDR3. The CDR3 protein is CASSDRGVETQYF. The DNA for the CDR3 is TGTGCCAGTAGTGACAGGGGGGTAGAGACCCAGTACTTC.

The chain has TRBV30 and TRBJ1-6; TRBD1 agrees at 8 bases. The V and J ends lost 3 bases and 4 bases, in that order; junction bases with no gene match: 2. The CDR3 spans 14 residues. CDR1 is GTSNPN, CDR2 SVGIG, per germline (reference sequence). The chain's CDR3 is CAWSRDRYNSPLHF. The CDR3, as DNA: TGTGCCTGGAGCCGGGACAGGTATAATTCACCCCTCCACTTT.

Comments on this clone: The same CDR3 arises from other DNA sequences in this sample as well. V gene TRBV5-4 combines with J gene TRBJ1-6; D gene uncertain. CDR1 and CDR2 (germline): SGHNT, YYREEE (reference sequence). The CDR3 has 17 residues. Trimming removed 0 bases from V and 0 bases from J, with 10 bases in between. The CDR3 here is CASSLDSRSSYNSPLHF. CDR3 coding DNA: TGTGCCAGCAGCTTGGATTCCCGCAGCTCCTATAATTCACCCCTCCACTTT.

V is TRBV19 and J is TRBJ1-1, with D perhaps TRBD1 (6 bases). The CDR3 spans 13 residues. Between the trimmed V and J ends, which lost 3 bases and 4 bases, there was a span of 9 bases. Germline-derived CDR1 and CDR2 are LNHDA and SQIVND (reference sequence). The CDR3 coding sequence is TGTGCCAGTAGTATTACAGGGCCCACTGAAGCTTTCTTT. It is translated as CASSITGPTEAFF.

The rearrangement uses TRBV6-2 or TRBV6-3 and TRBJ2-7; the D call may be TRBD1 or TRBD2 (5 bases each). Deletions cut 0 bases from V and 0 bases from J, with 12 bases between. CDR3 length: 16 amino acids. Germline CDR1 reads MNHEY; CDR2 reads SVGEGT. CDR3 DNA: TGTGCCAGCAGTTACTCCCGGGACGGGAACTCCTACGAGCAGTACTTC. It translates to CASSYSRDGNSYEQYF.

The rearrangement joins TRBV1 to TRBJ1-6; the DNA was not used to check the table's D call, TRBD1. TRBV1 is recorded as a pseudogene. The CDR3 contains 21 residues. CDR3 sequence: CTSSQEHSQGGPSSYNSPLHF. The CDR3 DNA follows: TGCACCAGCAGCCAAGAGCACTCACAGGGGGGCCCAAGCTCCTATAATTCACCCCTCCACTTT.

J is TRBJ1-4 and V is TRBV25-1; D is ambiguous. Trimming left V 6 bases short and J 5 bases short, with 4 bases between. The germline gives CDR1 MGHDK, CDR2 SYGVNS. CDR3 length: 11 residues. CDR3 in DNA: TGTGCCAGCAGACTGAATGAAAAACTGTTTTTT. Its translation is CASRLNEKLFF. The whole variable domain, remainder taken from reference TRBV25-1 and TRBJ1-4, is EADIYQTPRYLVIGTGKKITLECSQTMGHDKMYWYQQDPGMELHLIHYSYGVNSTEKGDLSSESTVSRIRTEHFPLTLESARPSHTSQYLCASRLNEKLFFGSGTQLSVL.

V is TRBV3-1 (or the pseudogene TRBV3-2) and J is TRBJ1-1; D not resolved. The germline V gene has CDR1 LGHDT and CDR2 YNNKEL (reference sequence). Trimming removed 0 bases at V and 3 bases at J, with 5 bases between. The CDR3 extends over 13 amino acids. CDR3 residues: CASSQDADTEAFF. The CDR3 DNA sequence: TGTGCCAGCAGCCAAGATGCAGACACTGAAGCTTTCTTT.

J is TRBJ1-2 and V is TRBV20-1, with a weak D call TRBD1 (5 bases). V was trimmed by 3 bases and J by 2 bases, leaving 10 bases between them. This CDR3 region has 13 residues. Germline V gene sequence: CDR1 DFQATT, CDR2 SNEGSKA (reference sequence). CDR3 bases: TGCAGTGCTAGTCGCGGGGGAAACTATGGCTACACCTTC. Its translation is CSASRGGNYGYTF.